Described below is a single T cell receptor (beta chain) sequence and its context. The CDR3 is 18 residues long. V shed 1 base and J 3 bases; nucleotides not matched to a gene: 8. The germline gives CDR1 SGDLS, CDR2 YYNGEE. This sample is drawn from a study of cytomegalovirus exposure and HLA in healthy donors. Primers: 60 Vbeta forward and 13 Jbeta reverse. Repertoires were generated with immunoSEQ multiplex PCR, while TCRdb's copy carries only in-frame clones and drops some. Among 150,000 or so clones listed, approximately 80% were seen once. The chain employs TRBV9 and TRBJ2-2; 11 nucleotides align to TRBD2. This clonotype originated in a man aged 50-59 years in good health and CMV-seronegative. Input material: PBMCs. The CDR3 nucleotides are TGTGCCAGCAGCGTAAGCCCTTCTAGCGGGGGGTACACCGGGGAGCTGTTTTTT. Residues: CASSVSPSSGGYTGELFF. Based on the CDR3 plus reference TRBV9 and TRBJ2-2, the full variable domain is DSGVTQTPKHLITATGQRVTLRCSPRSGDLSVYWYQQSLDQGLQFLIQYYNGEERAKGNILERFSAQQFPDLHSELNLSSLELGDSALYFCASSVSPSSGGYTGELFFGEGSRLTVL.